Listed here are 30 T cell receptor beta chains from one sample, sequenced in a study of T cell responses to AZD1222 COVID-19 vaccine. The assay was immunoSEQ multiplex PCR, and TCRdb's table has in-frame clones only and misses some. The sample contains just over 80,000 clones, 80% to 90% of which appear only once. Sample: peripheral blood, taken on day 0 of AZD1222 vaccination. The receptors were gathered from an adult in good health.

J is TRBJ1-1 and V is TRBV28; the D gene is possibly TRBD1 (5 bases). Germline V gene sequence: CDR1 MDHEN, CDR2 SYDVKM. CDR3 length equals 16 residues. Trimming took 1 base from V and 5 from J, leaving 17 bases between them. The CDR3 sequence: CASSLYGRWRGTEAFF. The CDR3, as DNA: TGTGCCAGCAGTTTATATGGCAGATGGCGGGGGACTGAAGCTTTCTTT. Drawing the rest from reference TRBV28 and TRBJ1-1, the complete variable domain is DVKVTQSSRYLVKRTGEKVFLECVQDMDHENMFWYRQDPGLGLRLIYFSYDVKMKEKGDIPEGYSVSREKKERFSLILESASTNQTSMYLCASSLYGRWRGTEAFFGQGTRLTVV.

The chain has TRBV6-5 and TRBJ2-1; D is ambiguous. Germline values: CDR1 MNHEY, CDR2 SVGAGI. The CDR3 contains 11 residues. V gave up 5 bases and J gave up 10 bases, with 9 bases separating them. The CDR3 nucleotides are TGTGCCAGCAGTCAATCCGGGGAGCAGTTCTTC. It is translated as CASSQSGEQFF.

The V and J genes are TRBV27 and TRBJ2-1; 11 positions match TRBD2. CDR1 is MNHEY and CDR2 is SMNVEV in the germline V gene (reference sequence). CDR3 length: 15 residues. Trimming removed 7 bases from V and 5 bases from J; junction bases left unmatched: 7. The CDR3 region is CASIGIAGGNNEQFF. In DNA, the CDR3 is TGTGCCAGCATCGGAATAGCGGGGGGGAACAATGAGCAGTTCTTC.

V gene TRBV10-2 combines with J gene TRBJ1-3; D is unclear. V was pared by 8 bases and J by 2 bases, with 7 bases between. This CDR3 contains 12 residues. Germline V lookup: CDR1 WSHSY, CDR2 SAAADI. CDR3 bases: TGCGCCAGCGCCAGACCTGGAAACACCATATATTTT. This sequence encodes CASARPGNTIYF.

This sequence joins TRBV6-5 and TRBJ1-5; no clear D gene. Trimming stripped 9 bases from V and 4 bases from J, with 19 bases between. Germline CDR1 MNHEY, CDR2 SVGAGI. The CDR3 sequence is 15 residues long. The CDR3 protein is CASRILGLGNQPQHF. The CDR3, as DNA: TGTGCCAGTAGAATACTGGGCCTGGGGAATCAGCCCCAGCATTTT.

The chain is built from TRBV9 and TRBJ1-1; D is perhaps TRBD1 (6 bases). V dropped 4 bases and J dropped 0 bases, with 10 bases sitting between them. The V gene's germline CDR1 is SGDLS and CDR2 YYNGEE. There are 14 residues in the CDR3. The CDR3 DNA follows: TGTGCCAGCAGCCGACAGGACTTGAACACTGAAGCTTTCTTT. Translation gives CASSRQDLNTEAFF. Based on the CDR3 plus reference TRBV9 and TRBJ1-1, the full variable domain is DSGVTQTPKHLITATGQRVTLRCSPRSGDLSVYWYQQSLDQGLQFLIQYYNGEERAKGNILERFSAQQFPDLHSELNLSSLELGDSALYFCASSRQDLNTEAFFGQGTRLTVV.

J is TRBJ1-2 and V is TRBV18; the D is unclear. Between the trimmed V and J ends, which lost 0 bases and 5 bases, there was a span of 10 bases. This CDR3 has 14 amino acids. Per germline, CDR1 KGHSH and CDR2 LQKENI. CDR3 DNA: TGTGCCAGCTCACCACCGGGCAGGTGGTATGGCTACACCTTC. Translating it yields CASSPPGRWYGYTF.

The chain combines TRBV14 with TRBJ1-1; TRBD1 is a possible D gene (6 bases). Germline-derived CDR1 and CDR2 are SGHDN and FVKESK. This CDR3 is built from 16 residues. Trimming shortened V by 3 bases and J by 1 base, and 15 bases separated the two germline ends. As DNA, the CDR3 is TGTGCCAGCAGCCAGTGGGCAGGGGAGTGGAACACTGAAGCTTTCTTT. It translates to CASSQWAGEWNTEAFF.

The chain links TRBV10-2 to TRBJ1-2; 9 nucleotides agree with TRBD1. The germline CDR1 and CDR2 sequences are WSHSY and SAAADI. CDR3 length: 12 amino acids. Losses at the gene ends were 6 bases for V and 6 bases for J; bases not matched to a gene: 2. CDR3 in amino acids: CASRGTGNGYTF. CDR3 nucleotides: TGCGCCAGCAGGGGGACAGGGAATGGCTACACCTTC.

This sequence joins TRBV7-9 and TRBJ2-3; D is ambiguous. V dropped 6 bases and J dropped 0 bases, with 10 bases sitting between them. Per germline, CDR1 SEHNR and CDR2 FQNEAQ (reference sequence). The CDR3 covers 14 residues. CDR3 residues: CASSGGVSTDTQYF. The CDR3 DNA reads TGTGCCAGCAGTGGTGGAGTAAGCACAGATACGCAGTATTTT.

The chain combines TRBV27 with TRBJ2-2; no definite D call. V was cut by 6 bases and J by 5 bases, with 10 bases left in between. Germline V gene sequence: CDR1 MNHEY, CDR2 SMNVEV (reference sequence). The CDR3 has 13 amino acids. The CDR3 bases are TGTGCCAGCAGCGGCCACGATACCGGGGAGCTGTTTTTT. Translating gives CASSGHDTGELFF.

CDR3 sequence reads: CASSTRDRGTQYF. DNA for the CDR3: TGTGCCAGCAGTACTCGGGACAGAGGGACGCAGTATTTT. This sequence joins TRBV6-2 or TRBV6-3 and TRBJ2-3; 7 nucleotides align to TRBD1. CDR1 and CDR2 (germline): MNHEY, SVGEGT. The length of the CDR3 is 13 residues. After removal of 5 bases from V and 9 bases from J, the junction contained 8 bases not matched to a gene.

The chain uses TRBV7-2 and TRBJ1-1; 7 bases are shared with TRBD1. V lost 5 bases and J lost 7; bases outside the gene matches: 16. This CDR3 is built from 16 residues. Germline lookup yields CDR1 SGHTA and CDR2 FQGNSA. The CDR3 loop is CASSTRRDRRGFEAFF. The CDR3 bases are TGTGCCAGCAGCACCAGAAGGGACAGACGTGGGTTTGAAGCTTTCTTT.

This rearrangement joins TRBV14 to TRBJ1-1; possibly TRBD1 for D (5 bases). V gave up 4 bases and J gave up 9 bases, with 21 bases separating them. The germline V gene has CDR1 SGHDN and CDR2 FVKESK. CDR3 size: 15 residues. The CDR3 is CASSPSPPGQRQAFF. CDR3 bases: TGTGCCAGCAGCCCCAGTCCCCCGGGGCAGCGTCAAGCTTTCTTT.

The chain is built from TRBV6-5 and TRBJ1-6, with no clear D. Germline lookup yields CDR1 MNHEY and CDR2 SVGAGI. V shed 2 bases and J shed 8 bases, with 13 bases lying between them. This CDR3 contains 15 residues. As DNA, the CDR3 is TGTGCCAGCAGTTACCTAAGACACCCAGATTCACCCCTCCACTTT. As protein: CASSYLRHPDSPLHF.

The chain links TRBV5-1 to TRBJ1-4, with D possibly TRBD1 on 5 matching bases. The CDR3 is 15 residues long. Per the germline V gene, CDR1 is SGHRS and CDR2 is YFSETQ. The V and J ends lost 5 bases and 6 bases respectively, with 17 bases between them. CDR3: CASSQSGQGYEKLFF. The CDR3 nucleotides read TGCGCCAGCAGTCAAAGCGGGCAGGGTTATGAAAAACTGTTTTTT.

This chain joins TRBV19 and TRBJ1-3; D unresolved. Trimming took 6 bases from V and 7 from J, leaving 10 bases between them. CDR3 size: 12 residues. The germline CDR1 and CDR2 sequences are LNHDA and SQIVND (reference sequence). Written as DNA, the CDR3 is TGTGCCAGTAGCTACAAGGGCAACACCATATATTTT. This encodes CASSYKGNTIYF.

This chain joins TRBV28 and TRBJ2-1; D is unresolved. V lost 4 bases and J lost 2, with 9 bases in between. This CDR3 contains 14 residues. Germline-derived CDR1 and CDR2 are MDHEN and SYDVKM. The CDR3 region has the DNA TGTGCCAGCAGTTCGATCCCTACCTACAATGAGCAGTTCTTC. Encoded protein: CASSSIPTYNEQFF. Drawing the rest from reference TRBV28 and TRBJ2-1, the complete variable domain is DVKVTQSSRYLVKRTGEKVFLECVQDMDHENMFWYRQDPGLGLRLIYFSYDVKMKEKGDIPEGYSVSREKKERFSLILESASTNQTSMYLCASSSIPTYNEQFFGPGTRLTVL.

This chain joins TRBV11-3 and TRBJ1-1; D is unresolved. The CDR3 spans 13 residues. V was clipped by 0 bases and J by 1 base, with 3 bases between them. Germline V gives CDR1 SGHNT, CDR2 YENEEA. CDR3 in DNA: TGTGCCAGCAGCTTAGATCAGAACACTGAAGCTTTCTTT. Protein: CASSLDQNTEAFF. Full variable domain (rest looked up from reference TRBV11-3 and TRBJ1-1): EAGVVQSPRYKIIEKKQPVAFWCNPISGHNTLYWYLQNLGQGPELLIRYENEEAVDDSQLPKDRFSAERLKGVDSTLKIQPAELGDSAVYLCASSLDQNTEAFFGQGTRLTVV.

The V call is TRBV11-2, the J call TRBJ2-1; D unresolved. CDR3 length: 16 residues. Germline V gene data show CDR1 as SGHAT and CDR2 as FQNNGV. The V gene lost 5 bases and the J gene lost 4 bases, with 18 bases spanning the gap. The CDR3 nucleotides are TGTGCCAGCAGCCGAGACCCCCTCGGAAAGTACAATGAGCAGTTCTTC. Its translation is CASSRDPLGKYNEQFF.

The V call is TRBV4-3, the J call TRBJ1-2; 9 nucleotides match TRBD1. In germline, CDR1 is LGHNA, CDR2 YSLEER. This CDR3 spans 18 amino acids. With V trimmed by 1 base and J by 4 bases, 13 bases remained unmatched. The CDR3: CASSQGYKTGGDFYGYTF. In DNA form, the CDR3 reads TGCGCCAGCAGCCAAGGGTATAAGACAGGGGGTGACTTCTATGGCTACACCTTC.

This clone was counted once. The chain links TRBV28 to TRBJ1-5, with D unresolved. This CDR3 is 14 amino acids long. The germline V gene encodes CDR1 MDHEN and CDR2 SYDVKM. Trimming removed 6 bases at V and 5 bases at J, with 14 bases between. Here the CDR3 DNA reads TGTGCCAGCAGGGGAAGCACCTTAGATCAGCCCCAGCATTTT. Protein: CASRGSTLDQPQHF.

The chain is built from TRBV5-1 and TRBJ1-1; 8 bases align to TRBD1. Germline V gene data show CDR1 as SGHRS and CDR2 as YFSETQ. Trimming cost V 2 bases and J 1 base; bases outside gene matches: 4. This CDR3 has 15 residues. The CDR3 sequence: CASSFWTGSNTEAFF. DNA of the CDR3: TGCGCCAGCAGCTTTTGGACAGGGTCGAACACTGAAGCTTTCTTT.

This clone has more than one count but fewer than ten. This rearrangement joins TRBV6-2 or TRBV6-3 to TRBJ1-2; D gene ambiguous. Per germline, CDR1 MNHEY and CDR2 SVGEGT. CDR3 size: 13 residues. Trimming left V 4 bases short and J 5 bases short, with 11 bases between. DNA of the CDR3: TGTGCCAGCAGTTGGGCCGAATCGTATGGCTACACCTTC. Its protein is CASSWAESYGYTF.

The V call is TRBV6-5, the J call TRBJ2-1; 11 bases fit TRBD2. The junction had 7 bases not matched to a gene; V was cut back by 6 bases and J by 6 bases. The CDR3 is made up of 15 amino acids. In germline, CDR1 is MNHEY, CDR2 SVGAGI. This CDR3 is CASRVTSGGRNEQFF. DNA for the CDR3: TGTGCCAGCAGGGTTACTAGCGGGGGCCGCAATGAGCAGTTCTTC.

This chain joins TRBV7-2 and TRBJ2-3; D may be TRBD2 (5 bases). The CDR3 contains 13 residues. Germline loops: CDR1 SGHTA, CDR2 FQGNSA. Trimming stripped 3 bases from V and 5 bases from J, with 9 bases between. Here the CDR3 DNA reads TGTGCCAGCAGCTTCACCAGCGGAGATACGCAGTATTTT. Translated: CASSFTSGDTQYF.

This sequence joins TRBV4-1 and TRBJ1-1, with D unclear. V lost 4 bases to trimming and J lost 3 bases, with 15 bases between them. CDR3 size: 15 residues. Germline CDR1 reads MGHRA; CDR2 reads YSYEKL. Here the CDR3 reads CASSLVSRSDTEAFF. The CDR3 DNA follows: TGCGCCAGCAGCCTTGTGTCCAGGTCGGACACTGAAGCTTTCTTT.

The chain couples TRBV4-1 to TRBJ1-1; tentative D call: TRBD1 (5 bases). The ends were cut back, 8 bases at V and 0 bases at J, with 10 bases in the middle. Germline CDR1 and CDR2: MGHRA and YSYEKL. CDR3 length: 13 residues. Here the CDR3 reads CASRGTLNTEAFF. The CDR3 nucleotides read TGCGCCAGCCGAGGGACCCTGAACACTGAAGCTTTCTTT.

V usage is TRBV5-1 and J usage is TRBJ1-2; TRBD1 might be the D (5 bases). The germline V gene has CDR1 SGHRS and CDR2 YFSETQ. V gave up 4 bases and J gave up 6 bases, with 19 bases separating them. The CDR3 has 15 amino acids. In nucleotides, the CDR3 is TGCGCCAGCAGCCCGGTCGGAGGGACGACTGATGGCTACACCTTC. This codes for CASSPVGGTTDGYTF.

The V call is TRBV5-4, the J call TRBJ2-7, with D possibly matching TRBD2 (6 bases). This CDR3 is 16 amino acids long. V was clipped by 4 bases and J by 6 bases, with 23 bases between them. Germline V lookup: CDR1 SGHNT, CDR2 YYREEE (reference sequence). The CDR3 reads CASSPGASLSLGEQYF. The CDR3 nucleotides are TGTGCCAGCAGCCCGGGAGCCTCCCTCTCCCTAGGCGAGCAGTACTTC.